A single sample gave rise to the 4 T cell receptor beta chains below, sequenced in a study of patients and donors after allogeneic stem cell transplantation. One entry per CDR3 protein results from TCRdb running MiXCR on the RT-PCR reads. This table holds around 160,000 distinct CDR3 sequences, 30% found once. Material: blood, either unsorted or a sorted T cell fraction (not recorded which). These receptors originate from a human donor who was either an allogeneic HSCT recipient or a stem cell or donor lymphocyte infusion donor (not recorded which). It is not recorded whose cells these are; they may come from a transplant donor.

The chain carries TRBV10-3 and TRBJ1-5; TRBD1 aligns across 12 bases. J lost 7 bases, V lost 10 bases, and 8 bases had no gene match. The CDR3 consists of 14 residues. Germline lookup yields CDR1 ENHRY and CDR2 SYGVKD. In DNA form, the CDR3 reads TGTGCCACTACCGGGACAGGGGGCTTACAGCCCCAGCATTTT. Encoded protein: CATTGTGGLQPQHF.

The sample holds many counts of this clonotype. CDR3 loop: CARDGRKNYEQYF. In DNA, the CDR3 is TGTGCCAGGGACGGACGGAAGAACTACGAGCAGTACTTC. V and J are TRBV6-5 and TRBJ2-7; no definite D call. V dropped 9 bases and J dropped 3 bases, with 15 bases sitting between them. Germline lookup yields CDR1 MNHEY and CDR2 SVGAGI. The CDR3 contains 13 residues.

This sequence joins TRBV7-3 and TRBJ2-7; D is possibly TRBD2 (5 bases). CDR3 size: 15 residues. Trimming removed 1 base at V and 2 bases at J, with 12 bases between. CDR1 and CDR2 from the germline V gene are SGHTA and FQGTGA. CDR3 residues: CASSLSSLVPYEQYF. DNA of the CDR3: TGTGCCAGCAGCTTAAGTTCACTAGTTCCCTACGAGCAGTACTTC.

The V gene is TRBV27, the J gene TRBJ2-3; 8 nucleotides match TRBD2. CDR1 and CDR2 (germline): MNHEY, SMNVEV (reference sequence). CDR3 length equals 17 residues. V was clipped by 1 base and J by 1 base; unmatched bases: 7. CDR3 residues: CASSLLTSGSGTDTQYF. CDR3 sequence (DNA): TGTGCCAGCAGTTTATTGACAAGCGGGAGTGGCACAGATACGCAGTATTTT.